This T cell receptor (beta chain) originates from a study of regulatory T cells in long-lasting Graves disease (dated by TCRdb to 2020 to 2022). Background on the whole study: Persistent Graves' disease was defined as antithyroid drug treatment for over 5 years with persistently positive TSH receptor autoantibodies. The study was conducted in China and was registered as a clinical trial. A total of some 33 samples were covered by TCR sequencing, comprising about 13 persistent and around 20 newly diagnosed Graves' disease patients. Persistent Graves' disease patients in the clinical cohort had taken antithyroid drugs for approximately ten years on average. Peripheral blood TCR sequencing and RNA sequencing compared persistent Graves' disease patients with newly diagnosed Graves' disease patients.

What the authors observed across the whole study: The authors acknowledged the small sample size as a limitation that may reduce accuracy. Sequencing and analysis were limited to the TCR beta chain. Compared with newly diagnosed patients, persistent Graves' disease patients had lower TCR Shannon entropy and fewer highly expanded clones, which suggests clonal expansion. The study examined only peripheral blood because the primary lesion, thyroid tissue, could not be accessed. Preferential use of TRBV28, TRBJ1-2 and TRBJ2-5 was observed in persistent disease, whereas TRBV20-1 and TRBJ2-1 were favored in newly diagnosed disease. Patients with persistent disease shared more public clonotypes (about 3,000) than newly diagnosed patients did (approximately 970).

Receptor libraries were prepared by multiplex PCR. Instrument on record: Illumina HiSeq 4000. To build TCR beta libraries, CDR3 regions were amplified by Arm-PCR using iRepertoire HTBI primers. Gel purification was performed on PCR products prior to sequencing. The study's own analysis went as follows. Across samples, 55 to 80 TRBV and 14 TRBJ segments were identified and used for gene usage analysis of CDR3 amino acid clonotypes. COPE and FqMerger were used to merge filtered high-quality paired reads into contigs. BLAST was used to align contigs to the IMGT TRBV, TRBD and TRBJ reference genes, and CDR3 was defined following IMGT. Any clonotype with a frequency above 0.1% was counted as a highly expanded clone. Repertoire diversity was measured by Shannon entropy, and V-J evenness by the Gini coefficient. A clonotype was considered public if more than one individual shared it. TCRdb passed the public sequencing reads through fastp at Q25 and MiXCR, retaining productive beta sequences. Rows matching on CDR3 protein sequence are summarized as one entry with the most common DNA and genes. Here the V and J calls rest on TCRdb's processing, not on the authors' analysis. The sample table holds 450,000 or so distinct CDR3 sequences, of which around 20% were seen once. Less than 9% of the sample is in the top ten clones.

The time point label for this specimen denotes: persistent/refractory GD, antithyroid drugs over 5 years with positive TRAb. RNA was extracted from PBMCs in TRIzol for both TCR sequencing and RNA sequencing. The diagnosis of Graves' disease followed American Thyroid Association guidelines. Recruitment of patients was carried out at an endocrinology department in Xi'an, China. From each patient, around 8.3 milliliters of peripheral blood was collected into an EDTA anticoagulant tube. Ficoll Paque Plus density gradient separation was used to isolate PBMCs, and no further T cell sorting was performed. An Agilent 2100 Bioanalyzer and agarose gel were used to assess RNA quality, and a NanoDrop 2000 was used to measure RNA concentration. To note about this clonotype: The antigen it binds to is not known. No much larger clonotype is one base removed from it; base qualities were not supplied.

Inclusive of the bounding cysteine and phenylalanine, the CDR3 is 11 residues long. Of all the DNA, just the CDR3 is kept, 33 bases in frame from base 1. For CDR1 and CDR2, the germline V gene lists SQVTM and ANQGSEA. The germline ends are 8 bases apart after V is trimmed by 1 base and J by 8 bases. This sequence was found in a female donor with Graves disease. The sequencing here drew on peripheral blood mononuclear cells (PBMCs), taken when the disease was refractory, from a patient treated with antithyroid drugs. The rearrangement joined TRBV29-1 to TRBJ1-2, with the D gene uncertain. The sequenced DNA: TGCAGCGTTGAAGGTCTCCGGGGCTACACCTTC. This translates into CSVEGLRGYTF.